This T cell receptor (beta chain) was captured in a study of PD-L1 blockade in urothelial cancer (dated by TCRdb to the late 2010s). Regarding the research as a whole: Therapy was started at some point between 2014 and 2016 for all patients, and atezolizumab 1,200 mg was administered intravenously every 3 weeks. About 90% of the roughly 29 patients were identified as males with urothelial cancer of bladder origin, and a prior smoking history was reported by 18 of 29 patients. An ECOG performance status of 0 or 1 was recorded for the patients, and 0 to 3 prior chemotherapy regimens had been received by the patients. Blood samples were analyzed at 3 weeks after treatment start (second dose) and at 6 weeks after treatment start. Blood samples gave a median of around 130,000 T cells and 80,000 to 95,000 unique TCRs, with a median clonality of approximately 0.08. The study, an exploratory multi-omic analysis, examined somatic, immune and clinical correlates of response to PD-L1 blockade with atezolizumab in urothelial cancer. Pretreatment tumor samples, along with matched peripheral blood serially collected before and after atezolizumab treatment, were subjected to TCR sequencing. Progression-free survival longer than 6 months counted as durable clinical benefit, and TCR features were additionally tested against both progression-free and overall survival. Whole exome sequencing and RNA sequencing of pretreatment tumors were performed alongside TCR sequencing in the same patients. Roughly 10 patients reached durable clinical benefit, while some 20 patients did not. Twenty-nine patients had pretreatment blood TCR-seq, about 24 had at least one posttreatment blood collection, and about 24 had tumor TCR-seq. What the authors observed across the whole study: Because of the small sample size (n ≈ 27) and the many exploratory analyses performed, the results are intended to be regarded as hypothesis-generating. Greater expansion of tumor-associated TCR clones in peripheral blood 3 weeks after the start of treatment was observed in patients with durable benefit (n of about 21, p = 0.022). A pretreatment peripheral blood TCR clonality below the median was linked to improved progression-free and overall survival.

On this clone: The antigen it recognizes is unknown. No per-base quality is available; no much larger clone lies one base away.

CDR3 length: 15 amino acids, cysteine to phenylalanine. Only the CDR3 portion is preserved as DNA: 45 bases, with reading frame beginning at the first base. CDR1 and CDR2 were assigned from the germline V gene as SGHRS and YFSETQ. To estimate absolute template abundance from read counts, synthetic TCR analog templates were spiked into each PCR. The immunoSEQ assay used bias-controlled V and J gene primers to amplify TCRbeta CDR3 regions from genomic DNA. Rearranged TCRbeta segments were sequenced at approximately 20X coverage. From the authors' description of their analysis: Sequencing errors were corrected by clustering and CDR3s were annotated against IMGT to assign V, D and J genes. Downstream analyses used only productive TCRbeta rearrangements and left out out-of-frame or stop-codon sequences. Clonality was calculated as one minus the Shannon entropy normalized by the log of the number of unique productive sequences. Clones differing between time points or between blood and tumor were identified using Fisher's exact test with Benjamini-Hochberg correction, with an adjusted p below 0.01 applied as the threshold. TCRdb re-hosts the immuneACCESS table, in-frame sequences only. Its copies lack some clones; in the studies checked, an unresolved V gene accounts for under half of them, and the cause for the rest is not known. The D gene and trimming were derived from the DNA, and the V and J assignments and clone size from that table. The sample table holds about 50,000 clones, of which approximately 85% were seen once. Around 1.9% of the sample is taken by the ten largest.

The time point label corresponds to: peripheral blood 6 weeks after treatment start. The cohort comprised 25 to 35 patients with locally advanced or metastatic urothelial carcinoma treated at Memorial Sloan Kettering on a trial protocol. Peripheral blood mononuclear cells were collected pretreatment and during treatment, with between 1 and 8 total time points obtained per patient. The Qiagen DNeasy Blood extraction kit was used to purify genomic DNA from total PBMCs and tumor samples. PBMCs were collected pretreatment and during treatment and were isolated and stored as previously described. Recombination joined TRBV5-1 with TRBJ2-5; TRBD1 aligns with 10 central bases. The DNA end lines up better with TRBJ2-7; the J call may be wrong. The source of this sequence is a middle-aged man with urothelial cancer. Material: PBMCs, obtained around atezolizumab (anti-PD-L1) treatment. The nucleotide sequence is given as TGCGCCAGCAGCCCGCGGACAGGGGGGGGATACGAGCAGTACTTC. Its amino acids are CASSPRTGGGYEQYF.